The 29 T cell receptor beta chains given below trace back to one sample, sequenced in a study of cytomegalovirus exposure and HLA in healthy donors. The PCR contained 60 Vbeta and 13 Jbeta primers. The protocol was immunoSEQ multiplex PCR, while the TCRdb copy is restricted to in-frame clones and leaves out a portion. The sample has more than 95,000 clones, 8% to 11% seen once. Source material: PBMCs. These receptors were obtained from a young woman in good health and CMV-seropositive.

As for this clone: At one end, the junction sequence differs from germline, possibly due to a read error. V usage is TRBV14 and J usage is TRBJ1-1, with D maybe TRBD1 (6 bases). CDR1 is SGHDN and CDR2 is FVKESK in the germline V gene. The CDR3 is made up of 13 amino acids. The CDR3 nucleotides read TGTGCCAGCAGCCTTGGACAGAACCCTGAAGCTTTCTTT. Its protein is CASSLGQNPEAFF.

In this sample, this clone turned up a few times. The V gene is TRBV2, the J gene TRBJ1-2; D gene uncertain. Germline assignment: CDR1 SNHLY and CDR2 FYNNEI. The CDR3 is 13 residues long. Between the trimmed V and J ends, which lost 2 bases and 4 bases, there was a span of 8 bases. The CDR3 spells CASSEFRLYGYTF. The CDR3 region has the DNA TGTGCCAGCAGTGAATTTCGACTCTATGGCTACACCTTC.

This clone showed up just a few times. V is TRBV6-5 and J is TRBJ1-1; 8 bases agree with TRBD1. V lost 5 bases, J lost 5 bases, and 7 bases stayed unmatched. The germline V gene has CDR1 MNHEY and CDR2 SVGAGI. The CDR3 runs to 14 residues. The CDR3 sequence: CASSENTGGTEAFF. The CDR3 region has the DNA TGTGCCAGCAGTGAAAACACAGGGGGGACTGAAGCTTTCTTT.

This clone has only a few counts. The sample carries other DNA sequences with the same CDR3. This chain links TRBV7-2 with TRBJ2-5; tentatively, D is TRBD2 (5 bases). The CDR3 is made up of 15 amino acids. V lost 3 bases to trimming and J lost 3 bases, with 14 bases between them. CDR1 is SGHTA, CDR2 FQGNSA, per germline. CDR3 bases: TGTGCCAGCAGCTTGTCCCGCGGGCGAGAAGAGACCCAGTACTTC. Protein: CASSLSRGREETQYF.

This chain uses TRBV6-6 with TRBJ1-1, with TRBD1 matching over 8 bases. CDR1 MNHNY and CDR2 SVGAGI come from the germline V gene (reference sequence). V shed 6 bases and J 1 base; nucleotides not matched to a gene: 4. This CDR3 spans 14 amino acids. In DNA form, the CDR3 reads TGTGCCAGCAGGGGAGACAGGGGGAACACTGAAGCTTTCTTT. This translates into CASRGDRGNTEAFF.

The chain is built from TRBV7-8 and TRBJ2-5; a weak D match, TRBD2 (5 bases). The germline gives CDR1 SGHVS, CDR2 FQNEAQ. The V and J ends lost 5 bases and 2 bases respectively, with 12 bases between them. This CDR3 comprises 14 residues. CDR3 in amino acids: CASSHGRGQETQYF. The CDR3 coding sequence is TGTGCCAGCAGCCACGGACGGGGTCAAGAGACCCAGTACTTC.

V usage is TRBV5-4 and J usage is TRBJ2-5; 7 bases match TRBD1. J gave up 4 bases and V 5 bases, and 5 bases lay outside the gene matches. This CDR3 region has 13 residues. In germline, CDR1 is SGHNT, CDR2 YYREEE (reference sequence). The chain's CDR3 is CASRGGAGETQYF. Here the CDR3 DNA reads TGTGCCAGCAGAGGGGGCGCGGGAGAGACCCAGTACTTC.

The V call is TRBV2, the J call TRBJ1-5; no reliable D call. V lost 4 bases to trimming and J lost 5 bases, with 15 bases between them. The CDR3 is 15 residues long. Germline V lookup: CDR1 SNHLY, CDR2 FYNNEI. The CDR3 DNA reads TGTGCCAGCAGTGTTGCCCCAAACGGTGATCAGCCCCAGCATTTT. Protein product: CASSVAPNGDQPQHF.

This clone was seen repeatedly, ten times or more. The chain carries TRBV5-4 and TRBJ2-2; D perhaps matches TRBD2 (6 bases). In germline, CDR1 is SGHNT, CDR2 YYREEE (reference sequence). This CDR3 is built from 14 residues. Trimming took 5 bases from V and 5 from J, leaving 13 bases between them. CDR3 in amino acids: CASSVREVTGELFF. The DNA of the CDR3 is TGTGCCAGCAGTGTAAGGGAGGTAACCGGGGAGCTGTTTTTT.

J is TRBJ2-5 and V is TRBV6-1; TRBD2 aligns across 8 bases. The CDR3 contains 15 residues. V trimming: 3 bases; J trimming: 5 bases; junction bases outside the gene matches: 8. Germline values: CDR1 MNHNS, CDR2 SASEGT. CDR3 protein: CASSDIAGSGETQYF. In nucleotides, the CDR3 is TGTGCCAGCAGTGACATAGCGGGGTCGGGGGAGACCCAGTACTTC.

The chain couples TRBV5-5 to TRBJ2-7; D is perhaps TRBD2 (5 bases). This CDR3 spans 14 amino acids. V was clipped by 2 bases and J by 7 bases, with 16 bases between them. CDR1 and CDR2 (germline): SGHKS, YYEKEE (reference sequence). CDR3 sequence reads: CASSFGDAMREQYF. The CDR3 coding sequence is TGTGCCAGCAGCTTCGGGGATGCCATGAGGGAGCAGTACTTC.

The sample holds a few counts of this clone. The chain uses TRBV6-5 and TRBJ2-3; a weak D match, TRBD1 (5 bases). The V and J ends lost 0 bases and 2 bases respectively, with 6 bases between them. The V gene's germline CDR1 is MNHEY and CDR2 SVGAGI. The CDR3 runs 14 residues. CDR3 in amino acids: CASSYSGVTDTQYF. DNA for the CDR3: TGTGCCAGCAGTTACTCAGGGGTCACAGATACGCAGTATTTT.

Only a few counts were recorded for this clone. V usage is TRBV29-1 and J usage is TRBJ2-7; D is uncertain. Deletions cut 6 bases from V and 0 bases from J, with 18 bases between. The V gene's germline CDR1 is SQVTM and CDR2 ANQGSEA. The CDR3 is made up of 15 amino acids. The CDR3 DNA reads as TGCAGCGTCCTATTTCCCAGCGCGAGCTCCTACGAGCAGTACTTC. This codes for CSVLFPSASSYEQYF.

This clone showed up just a few times. This chain connects TRBV18 to TRBJ1-1; D uncertain. The germline V gene has CDR1 KGHSH and CDR2 LQKENI. The CDR3 totals 15 residues. V shed 2 bases and J shed 2 bases, with 12 bases lying between them. Here the CDR3 DNA reads TGTGCCAGCTCACCAAGAGGGCAGTTCAACACTGAAGCTTTCTTT. This gives the protein CASSPRGQFNTEAFF.

The rearrangement uses TRBV30 and TRBJ2-5; D call uncertain. Trimming took 1 base from V and 4 from J, leaving 4 bases between them. In germline, CDR1 is GTSNPN, CDR2 SVGIG (reference sequence). The CDR3 is 11 residues long. The CDR3 DNA reads TGTGCCTGGAGTGAGAGAGAGACCCAGTACTTC. This translates into CAWSERETQYF.

The V gene is TRBV5-1, the J gene TRBJ2-3; 13 bases align to TRBD2. The germline V gene has CDR1 SGHRS and CDR2 YFSETQ. This CDR3 contains 18 residues. V shed 1 base, J shed 1 base, and the junction held 6 bases outside the gene matches. As DNA, the CDR3 is TGCGCCAGCAGCTTGCGGACTAGCGGGAGCGTCGGCACAGATACGCAGTATTTT. The encoded protein is CASSLRTSGSVGTDTQYF.

This CDR3 is CAISEVSGINNEQFF. CDR3 coding DNA: TGTGCCATCAGTGAGGTCAGCGGGATAAACAATGAGCAGTTCTTC. The V call is TRBV10-3, the J call TRBJ2-1; 7 nucleotides align to TRBD2. The CDR3 has 15 residues. Germline V gene sequence: CDR1 ENHRY, CDR2 SYGVKD. J was trimmed by 5 bases and V by 2 bases; bases with no gene match: 6.

This chain connects TRBV28 to TRBJ1-2, with a weak D call TRBD1 (5 bases). V was shortened by 5 bases and J by 8 bases, with 12 bases between the two germline ends. CDR1 and CDR2 from the germline V gene are MDHEN and SYDVKM. The length of the CDR3 is 12 residues. CDR3 nucleotides: TGTGCCAGCAGTAGGCAGGGTGGAGGCTACACCTTC. Its protein is CASSRQGGGYTF.

This clone appeared a few times. The J gene is TRBJ1-1, the V gene TRBV18; TRBD1 aligns across 8 bases. In germline, CDR1 is KGHSH, CDR2 LQKENI. This CDR3 region has 15 residues. V dropped 0 bases and J dropped 1; count of bases not matched to a gene: 1. CDR3 sequence reads: CASSPPGQANTEAFF. The CDR3 nucleotides are TGTGCCAGCTCACCACCGGGACAGGCGAACACTGAAGCTTTCTTT.

The V gene is TRBV7-8, the J gene TRBJ2-1, with D possibly being TRBD2 (6 bases). This CDR3 has 15 residues. Germline V gene sequence: CDR1 SGHVS, CDR2 FQNEAQ. Trimming stripped 4 bases from V and 4 bases from J, with 14 bases between. Written as DNA, the CDR3 is TGTGCCAGCAGCTCCTGGGACTGTCGTTACAATGAGCAGTTCTTC. Its protein product is CASSSWDCRYNEQFF.

The CDR3 region is CASSQGSSRVGYTEAFF. The CDR3 DNA reads as TGTGCCAGCAGCCAGGGGTCTAGTAGGGTAGGTTACACTGAAGCTTTCTTT. The V call is TRBV5-4, the J call TRBJ1-1, with D possibly TRBD1 on 6 matching bases. Trimming took off 4 bases at V and 3 bases at J, with 22 bases between the two ends. The CDR3 is made up of 17 amino acids. From germline, CDR1 is SGHNT and CDR2 YYREEE (reference sequence).

The gene calls are TRBV6-6 and TRBJ2-7; D perhaps matches TRBD2 (5 bases). The germline V gene encodes CDR1 MNHNY and CDR2 SVGAGI (reference sequence). The V end lost 6 bases, the J end lost 2 bases, and 8 bases lay between the germline ends. The CDR3 loop spans 12 amino acids. CDR3 protein: CASRGSPYEQYF. The CDR3 DNA follows: TGTGCCAGCAGGGGGAGTCCCTACGAGCAGTACTTC.

This chain links TRBV29-1 with TRBJ2-7, with a tentative D call TRBD2 (5 bases). With 6 bases removed from V and 2 bases from J, the gap between germline ends came to 8 bases. Germline CDR1 and CDR2: SQVTM and ANQGSEA. The CDR3 runs 11 residues. CDR3 residues: CSVGEPYEQYF. The CDR3 nucleotides read TGCAGCGTCGGGGAGCCCTACGAGCAGTACTTC.

This clone was detected a few times. V gene TRBV7-2 combines with J gene TRBJ2-7, with TRBD2 matching over 14 bases. The CDR3 is made up of 15 amino acids. J gave up 3 bases and V 6 bases, and 4 bases lay outside the gene matches. In germline, CDR1 is SGHTA, CDR2 FQGNSA. CDR3 amino acids: CASRRLAGGLYEQYF. The DNA for the CDR3 is TGTGCCAGCAGAAGACTAGCGGGAGGGCTCTACGAGCAGTACTTC. Full variable domain (missing parts from reference TRBV7-2 and TRBJ2-7): GAGVSQSPSNKVTEKGKDVELRCDPISGHTALYWYRQSLGQGLEFLIYFQGNSAPDKSGLPSDRFSAERTGGSVSTLTIQRTQQEDSAVYLCASRRLAGGLYEQYFGPGTRLTVT.

The chain uses TRBV2 and TRBJ2-5, with D unresolved. CDR3 length: 15 amino acids. In germline, CDR1 is SNHLY, CDR2 FYNNEI. Trimming stripped 8 bases from V and 5 bases from J, with 21 bases between. CDR3 protein: CASFNGRQVWETQYF. CDR3 coding DNA: TGTGCCAGCTTTAATGGCCGCCAAGTATGGGAGACCCAGTACTTC. The full variable domain, with the rest looked up from reference TRBV2 and TRBJ2-5, is EPEVTQTPSHQVTQMGQEVILRCVPISNHLYFYWYRQILGQKVEFLVSFYNNEISEKSEIFDDQFSVERPDGSNFTLKIRSTKLEDSAMYFCASFNGRQVWETQYFGPGTRLLVL.

CDR3 in amino acids: CASSSGGTSNEQFF. CDR3 DNA: TGCGCCAGCTCGTCAGGGGGGACTAGCAATGAGCAGTTCTTC. The chain joins TRBV4-1 to TRBJ2-1; D is perhaps TRBD2 (8 bases). The germline V gene has CDR1 MGHRA and CDR2 YSYEKL. V was clipped by 8 bases and J by 6 bases, with 17 bases between them. This CDR3 has 14 amino acids.

This clone came up a few times. This rearrangement joins TRBV5-1 to TRBJ2-1, with 8 bases identical to TRBD2. V shed 3 bases, J shed 1 base, and the junction held 6 bases outside the gene matches. CDR3 length: 16 residues. Germline CDR1 SGHRS, CDR2 YFSETQ. The DNA of the CDR3 is TGCGCCAGCAGCTGGGGTAGCGGGATATCCTACAATGAGCAGTTCTTC. Translation: CASSWGSGISYNEQFF.

The chain uses TRBV2 and TRBJ1-5, with 9 bases that match TRBD1. Trimming took 6 bases from V and 4 from J; bases not matched to a gene: 4. CDR3 length equals 14 residues. Germline V gives CDR1 SNHLY, CDR2 FYNNEI. CDR3 residues: CASSQGQGNQPQHF. The CDR3 DNA sequence: TGTGCCAGCAGCCAAGGACAGGGGAATCAGCCCCAGCATTTT.

There are a few counts of this clone. The J gene is TRBJ1-1, the V gene TRBV7-6; a possible D gene is TRBD1 (5 bases). The CDR3 extends over 12 amino acids. Germline values: CDR1 SGHVS, CDR2 FNYEAQ. V was trimmed by 5 bases and J by 4 bases, leaving 8 bases between them. CDR3 protein: CASSIQGTEAFF. CDR3 DNA sequence: TGTGCCAGCAGCATTCAGGGCACTGAAGCTTTCTTT. The whole variable domain, filled in from reference TRBV7-6 and TRBJ1-1, reads GAGVSQSPRYKVTKRGQDVALRCDPISGHVSLYWYRQALGQGPEFLTYFNYEAQQDKSGLPNDRFSAERPEGSISTLTIQRTEQRDSAMYRCASSIQGTEAFFGQGTRLTVV.